This T cell receptor (beta chain) appears in the sequencing data of a study of shared clonotypes between healthy human individuals. V was clipped by 0 bases and J by 2 bases, with 11 bases between them. This CDR3 has 15 residues. From germline, CDR1 is SGHRS and CDR2 YFSETQ. Samples underwent the assay at deep level. Sequenced by immunoSEQ multiplex PCR; TCRdb stores in-frame clones only, minus some. Found here are about 610,000 clones, more than 95% of them singletons; the top ten hold around 0.06%. The TCR comes from a woman aged 30 to 39 in good health. What was sequenced was naive CD4+ T cells sorted from blood. Sample subset: CD45RA+ positively selected. The chain links TRBV5-1 to TRBJ1-2, with a tentative D call TRBD1 (6 bases). CDR3 DNA: TGCGCCAGCAGCTTGGAGGGGGTTGGCAACTATGGCTACACCTTC. Translating it yields CASSLEGVGNYGYTF.